This T cell receptor beta chain was sequenced in a study of cytomegalovirus exposure and HLA in healthy donors. Study-level points and caveats: A subsequent analysis found that TCR clusters from the first cohort also tended to co-occur in the roughly 120 validation repertoires, with 94% of cluster scores above 0.

With respect to this clone: What it binds is not known.

Only in-frame clones appear in the TCRdb table, and some are missing; sequencing was by immunoSEQ multiplex PCR. The sample lists 200,000 to 250,000 clones; 65% to 85% were seen once. Per the germline V gene, CDR1 is MGHRA and CDR2 is YSYEKL. This CDR3 spans 15 amino acids. Deletions cut 0 bases from V and 5 bases from J, with 10 bases between. The sequence was collected from a woman aged 25-40 years in good health and CMV-seropositive. The chain employs TRBV4-1 and TRBJ1-4; D may be TRBD1 (5 bases). The specimen was PBMCs. The CDR3 coding sequence is TGCGCCAGCAGCCAAGATCGGGGGTCAAATGAAAAACTGTTTTTT. This encodes CASSQDRGSNEKLFF.